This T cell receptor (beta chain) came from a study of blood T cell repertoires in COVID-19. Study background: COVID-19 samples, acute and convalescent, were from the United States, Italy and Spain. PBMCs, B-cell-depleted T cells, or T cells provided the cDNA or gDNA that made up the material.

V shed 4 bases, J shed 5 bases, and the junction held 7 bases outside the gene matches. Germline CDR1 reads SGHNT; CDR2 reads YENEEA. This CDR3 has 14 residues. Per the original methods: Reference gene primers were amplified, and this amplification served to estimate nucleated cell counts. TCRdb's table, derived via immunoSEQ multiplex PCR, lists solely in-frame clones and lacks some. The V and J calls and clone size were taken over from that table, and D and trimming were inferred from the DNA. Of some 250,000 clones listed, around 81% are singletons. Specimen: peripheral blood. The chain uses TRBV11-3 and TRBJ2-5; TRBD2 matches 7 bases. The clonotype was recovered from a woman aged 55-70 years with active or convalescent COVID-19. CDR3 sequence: CASSSRVGGETQYF. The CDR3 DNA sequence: TGTGCCAGCAGCTCCCGGGTCGGGGGGGAGACCCAGTACTTC.